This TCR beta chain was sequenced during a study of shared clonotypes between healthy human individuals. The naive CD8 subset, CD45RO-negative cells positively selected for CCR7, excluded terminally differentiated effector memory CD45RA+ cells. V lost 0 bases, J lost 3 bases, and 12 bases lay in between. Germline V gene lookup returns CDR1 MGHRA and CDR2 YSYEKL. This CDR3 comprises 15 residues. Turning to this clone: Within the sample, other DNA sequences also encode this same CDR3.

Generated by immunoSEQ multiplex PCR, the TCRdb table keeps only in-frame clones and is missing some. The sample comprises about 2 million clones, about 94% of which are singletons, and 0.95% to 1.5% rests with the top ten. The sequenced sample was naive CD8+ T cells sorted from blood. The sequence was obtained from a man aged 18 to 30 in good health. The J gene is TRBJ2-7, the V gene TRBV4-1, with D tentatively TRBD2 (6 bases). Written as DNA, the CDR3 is TGCGCCAGCAGCCAAGAAGGCACGGGACTCTACGAGCAGTACTTC. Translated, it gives CASSQEGTGLYEQYF.